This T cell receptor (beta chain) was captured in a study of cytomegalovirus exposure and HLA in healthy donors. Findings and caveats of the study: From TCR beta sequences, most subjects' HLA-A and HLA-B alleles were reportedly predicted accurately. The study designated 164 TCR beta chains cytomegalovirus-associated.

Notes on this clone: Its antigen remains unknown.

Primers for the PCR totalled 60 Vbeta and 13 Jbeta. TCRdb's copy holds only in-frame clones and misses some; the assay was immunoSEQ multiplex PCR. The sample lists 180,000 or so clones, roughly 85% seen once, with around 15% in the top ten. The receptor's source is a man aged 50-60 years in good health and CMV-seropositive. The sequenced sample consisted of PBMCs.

The CDR3 sequence: CASSVAGALAGNEQFF. In DNA form, the CDR3 reads TGTGCCAGCAGCGTAGCGGGAGCTCTGGCGGGGAATGAGCAGTTCTTC. This chain links TRBV9 with TRBJ2-1, with TRBD2 as a possible D gene (6 bases). The CDR3 contains 16 residues. V was shortened by 0 bases and J by 7 bases, with 17 bases between the two germline ends. CDR1 is SGDLS and CDR2 is YYNGEE in the germline V gene.